The count of the clone carrying this T cell receptor (beta chain) is one. The antigen remains unidentified. The data are from a study of T cell responses to AZD1222 COVID-19 vaccine. The study, taken as a whole, reports: Of the AZD1222 recipients, only 5 or 6 were seropositive at baseline.

The CDR3 runs 14 residues. Germline CDR1 is SGHNT and CDR2 is YENEEA. V was trimmed by 2 bases and J by 3 bases, leaving 10 bases between them. Method: immunoSEQ multiplex PCR; TCRdb's copy keeps in-frame clones and lacks some. The sample shows roughly 100,000 clones, roughly 91% of them seen only once. This receptor was identified in an adult in good health. V is TRBV11-3 and J is TRBJ1-1; no definite D call. The sample in question was peripheral blood, obtained on day 0 of AZD1222 vaccination. The CDR3 DNA reads TGTGCCAGCAGCTTATCGAGTTTGGACACTGAAGCTTTCTTT. Its translation is CASSLSSLDTEAFF.